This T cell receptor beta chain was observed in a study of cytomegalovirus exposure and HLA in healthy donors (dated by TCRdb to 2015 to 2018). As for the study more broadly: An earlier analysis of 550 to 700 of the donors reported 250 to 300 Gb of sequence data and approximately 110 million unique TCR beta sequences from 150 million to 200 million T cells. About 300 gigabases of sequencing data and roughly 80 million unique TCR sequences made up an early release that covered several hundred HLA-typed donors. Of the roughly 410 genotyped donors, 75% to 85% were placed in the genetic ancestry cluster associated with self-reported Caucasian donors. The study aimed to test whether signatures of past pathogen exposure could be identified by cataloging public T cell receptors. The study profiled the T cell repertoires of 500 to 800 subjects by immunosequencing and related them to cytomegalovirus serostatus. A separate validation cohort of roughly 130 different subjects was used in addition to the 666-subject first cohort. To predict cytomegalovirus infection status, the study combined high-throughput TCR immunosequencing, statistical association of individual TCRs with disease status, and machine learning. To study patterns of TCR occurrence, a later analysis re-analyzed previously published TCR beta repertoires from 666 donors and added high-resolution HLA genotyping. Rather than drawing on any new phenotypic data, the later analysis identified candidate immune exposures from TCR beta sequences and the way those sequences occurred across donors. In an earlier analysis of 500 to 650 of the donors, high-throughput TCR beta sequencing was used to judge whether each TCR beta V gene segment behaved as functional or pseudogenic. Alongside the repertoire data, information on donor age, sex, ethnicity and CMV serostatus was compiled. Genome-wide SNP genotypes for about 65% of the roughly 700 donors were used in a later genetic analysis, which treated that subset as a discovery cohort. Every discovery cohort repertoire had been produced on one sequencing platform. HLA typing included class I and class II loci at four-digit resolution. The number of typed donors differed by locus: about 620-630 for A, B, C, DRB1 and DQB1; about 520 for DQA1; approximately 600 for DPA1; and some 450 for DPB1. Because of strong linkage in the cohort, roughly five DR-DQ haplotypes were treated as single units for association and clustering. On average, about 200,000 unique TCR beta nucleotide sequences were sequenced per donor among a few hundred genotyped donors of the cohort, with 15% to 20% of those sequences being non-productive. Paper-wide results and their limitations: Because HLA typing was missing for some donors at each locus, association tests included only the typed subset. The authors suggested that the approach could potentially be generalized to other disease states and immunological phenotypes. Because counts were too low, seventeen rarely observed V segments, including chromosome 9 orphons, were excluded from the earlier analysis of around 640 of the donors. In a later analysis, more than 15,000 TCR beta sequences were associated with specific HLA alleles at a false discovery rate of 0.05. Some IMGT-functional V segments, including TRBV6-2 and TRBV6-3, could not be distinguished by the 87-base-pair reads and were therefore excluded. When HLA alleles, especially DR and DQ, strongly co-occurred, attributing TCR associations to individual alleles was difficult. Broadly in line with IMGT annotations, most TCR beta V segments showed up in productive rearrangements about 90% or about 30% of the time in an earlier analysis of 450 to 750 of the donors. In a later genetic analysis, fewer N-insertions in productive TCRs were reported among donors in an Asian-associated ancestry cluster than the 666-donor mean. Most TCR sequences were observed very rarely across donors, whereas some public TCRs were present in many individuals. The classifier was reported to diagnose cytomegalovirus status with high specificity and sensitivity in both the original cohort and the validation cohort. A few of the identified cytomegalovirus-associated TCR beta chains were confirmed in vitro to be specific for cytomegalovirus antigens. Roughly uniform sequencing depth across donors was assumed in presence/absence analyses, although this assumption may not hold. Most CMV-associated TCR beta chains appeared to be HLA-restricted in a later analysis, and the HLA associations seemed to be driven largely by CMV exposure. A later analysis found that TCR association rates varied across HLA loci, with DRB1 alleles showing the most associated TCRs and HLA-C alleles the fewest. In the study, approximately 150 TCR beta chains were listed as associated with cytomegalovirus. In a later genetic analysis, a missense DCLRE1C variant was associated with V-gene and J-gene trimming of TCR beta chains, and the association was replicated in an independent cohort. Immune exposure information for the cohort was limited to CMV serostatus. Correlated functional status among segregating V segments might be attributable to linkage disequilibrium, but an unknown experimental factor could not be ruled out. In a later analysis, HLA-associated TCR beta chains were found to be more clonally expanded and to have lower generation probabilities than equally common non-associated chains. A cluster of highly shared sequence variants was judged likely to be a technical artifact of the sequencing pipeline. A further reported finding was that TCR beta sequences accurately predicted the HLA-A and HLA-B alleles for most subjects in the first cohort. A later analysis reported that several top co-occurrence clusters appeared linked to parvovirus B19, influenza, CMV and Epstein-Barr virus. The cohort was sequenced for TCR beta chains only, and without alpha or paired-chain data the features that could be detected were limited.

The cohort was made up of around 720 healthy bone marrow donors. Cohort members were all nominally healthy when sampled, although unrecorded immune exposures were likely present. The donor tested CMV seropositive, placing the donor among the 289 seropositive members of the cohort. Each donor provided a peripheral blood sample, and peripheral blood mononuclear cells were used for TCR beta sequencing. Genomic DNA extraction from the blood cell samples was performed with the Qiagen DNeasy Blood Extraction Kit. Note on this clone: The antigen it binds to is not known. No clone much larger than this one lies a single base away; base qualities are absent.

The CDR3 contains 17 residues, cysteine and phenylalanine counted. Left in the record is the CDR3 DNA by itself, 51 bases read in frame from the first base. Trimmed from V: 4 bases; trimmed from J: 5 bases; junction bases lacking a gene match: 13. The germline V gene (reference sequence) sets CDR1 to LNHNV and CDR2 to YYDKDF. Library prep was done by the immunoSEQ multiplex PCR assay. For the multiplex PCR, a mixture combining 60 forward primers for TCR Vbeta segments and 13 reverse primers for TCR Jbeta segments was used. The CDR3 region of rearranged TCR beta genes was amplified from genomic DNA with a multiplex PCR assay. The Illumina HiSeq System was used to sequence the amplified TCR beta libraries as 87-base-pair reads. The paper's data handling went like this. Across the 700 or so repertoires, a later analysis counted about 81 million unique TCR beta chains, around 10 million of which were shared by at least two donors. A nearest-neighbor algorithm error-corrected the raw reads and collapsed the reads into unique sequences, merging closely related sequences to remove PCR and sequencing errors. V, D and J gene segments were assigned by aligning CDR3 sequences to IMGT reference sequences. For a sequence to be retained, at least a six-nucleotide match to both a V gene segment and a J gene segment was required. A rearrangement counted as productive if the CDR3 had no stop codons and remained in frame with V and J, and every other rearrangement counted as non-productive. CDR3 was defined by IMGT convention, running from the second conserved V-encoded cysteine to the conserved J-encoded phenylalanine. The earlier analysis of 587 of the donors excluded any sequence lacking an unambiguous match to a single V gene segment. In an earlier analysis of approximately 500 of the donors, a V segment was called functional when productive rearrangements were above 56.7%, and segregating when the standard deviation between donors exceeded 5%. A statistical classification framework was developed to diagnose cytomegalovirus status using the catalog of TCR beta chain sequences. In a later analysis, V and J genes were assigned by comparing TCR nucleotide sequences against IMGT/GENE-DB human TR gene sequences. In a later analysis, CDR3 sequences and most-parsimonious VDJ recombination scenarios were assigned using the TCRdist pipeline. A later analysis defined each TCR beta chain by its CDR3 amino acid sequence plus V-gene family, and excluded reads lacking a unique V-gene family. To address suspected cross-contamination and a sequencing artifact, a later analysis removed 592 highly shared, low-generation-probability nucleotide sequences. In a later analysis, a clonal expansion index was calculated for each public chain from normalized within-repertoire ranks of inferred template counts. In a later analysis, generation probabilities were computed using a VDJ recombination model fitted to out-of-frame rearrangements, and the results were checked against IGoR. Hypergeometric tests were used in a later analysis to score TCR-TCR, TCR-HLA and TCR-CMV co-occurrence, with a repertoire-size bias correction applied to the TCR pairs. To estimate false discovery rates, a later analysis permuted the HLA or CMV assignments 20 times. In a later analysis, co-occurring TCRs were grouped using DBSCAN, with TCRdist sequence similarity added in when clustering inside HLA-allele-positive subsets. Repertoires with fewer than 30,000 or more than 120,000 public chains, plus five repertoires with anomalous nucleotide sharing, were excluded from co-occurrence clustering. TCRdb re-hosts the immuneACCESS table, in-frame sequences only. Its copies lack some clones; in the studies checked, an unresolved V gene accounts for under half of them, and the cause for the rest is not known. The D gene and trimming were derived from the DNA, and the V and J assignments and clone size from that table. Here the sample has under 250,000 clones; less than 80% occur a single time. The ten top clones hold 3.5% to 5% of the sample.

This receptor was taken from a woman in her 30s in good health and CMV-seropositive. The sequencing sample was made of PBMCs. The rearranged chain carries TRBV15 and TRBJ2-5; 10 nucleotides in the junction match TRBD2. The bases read TGTGCCACCAGCATAGATACGGCTAGCGGGAGTAGTGAGACCCAGTACTTC. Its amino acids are CATSIDTASGSSETQYF. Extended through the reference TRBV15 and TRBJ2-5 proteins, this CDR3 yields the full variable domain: DAMVIQNPRYQVTQFGKPVTLSCSQTLNHNVMYWYQQKSSQAPKLLFHYYDKDFNNEADTPDNFQSRRPNTSFCFLDIRSPGLGDTAMYLCATSIDTASGSSETQYFGPGTRLLVL.